The next 30 T cell receptor beta chains were all read from a single sample in a study of T-cell memory formation after mild COVID-19. TCRdb redid the calling of the 5' RACE reads with MiXCR, one entry per CDR3 protein. The data contain around 160,000 distinct CDR3 sequences, 11% of them seen just once; the ten biggest clones take up approximately 3.4%. Input material: PBMCs or a T cell subset sorted from them (not recorded which). The receptors originated from a man aged 18 to 29 who had mild COVID-19 (a few samples of this study predate the infection). Cell type and time point are not known.

V and J are TRBV9 and TRBJ1-2; D is unresolved. The V gene's germline CDR1 is SGDLS and CDR2 YYNGEE. The CDR3 runs to 12 residues. The V end was cut by 4 bases, the J end by 2 bases, with 6 bases between. Written as DNA, the CDR3 is TGTGCCAGCAGCCGGACCAACTATGGCTACACCTTC. It is translated as CASSRTNYGYTF.

The rearrangement links TRBV24-1 to TRBJ2-1; D ambiguous. V lost 4 bases and J 10 bases, leaving 7 bases between the germline ends. Looked up from germline, CDR1 is KGHDR and CDR2 is SFDVKD. The CDR3 is made up of 11 amino acids. DNA of the CDR3: TGTGCCACCAGTGACGGCCGGGAGCAGTTCTTC. Translated: CATSDGREQFF.

The chain employs TRBV7-9 and TRBJ1-6, with D maybe TRBD1 (6 bases). CDR3 length equals 16 residues. The V end was cut by 8 bases, the J end by 3 bases, with 17 bases between. Germline loops: CDR1 SEHNR, CDR2 FQNEAQ (reference sequence). The CDR3 DNA follows: TGTGCCAGCGAACCTCGGGGGGGCCTCTATAATTCACCCCTCCACTTT. Its protein is CASEPRGGLYNSPLHF.

This chain links TRBV7-2 with TRBJ2-7; the match to TRBD2 covers 7 bases. Per germline, CDR1 SGHTA and CDR2 FQGNSA. J was trimmed by 3 bases and V by 2 bases; bases with no gene match: 4. This CDR3 is built from 14 residues. CDR3 protein: CASSLLGGFYEQYF. The CDR3 DNA reads TGTGCCAGCAGCTTACTGGGGGGGTTCTACGAGCAGTACTTC.

This clonotype was counted many times. V usage is TRBV4-1 and J usage is TRBJ2-7; a weak D match, TRBD2 (5 bases). Germline V gives CDR1 MGHRA, CDR2 YSYEKL. CDR3 length: 15 residues. V lost 5 bases and J 2 bases, leaving 16 bases between the germline ends. The CDR3 coding sequence is TGCGCCAGCAGCGCCCTGGGGAGTTTAACCTACGAGCAGTACTTC. This encodes CASSALGSLTYEQYF.

The chain carries TRBV9 and TRBJ2-5, with D possibly TRBD2 on 5 matching bases. CDR1 is SGDLS and CDR2 is YYNGEE in the germline V gene. The CDR3 spans 13 residues. The V and J ends lost 1 base and 5 bases respectively, with 9 bases between them. CDR3 protein: CASSVSGEETQYF. The DNA for the CDR3 is TGTGCCAGCAGCGTATCCGGGGAGGAGACCCAGTACTTC.

The chain employs TRBV2 and TRBJ1-5; D is ambiguous. Germline V gives CDR1 SNHLY, CDR2 FYNNEI. This CDR3 region has 14 residues. The V end was cut by 4 bases, the J end by 1 base, with 8 bases between. In DNA form, the CDR3 reads TGTGCCAGCAGTGTGGGTCGGAGCAATCAGCCCCAGCATTTT. As protein: CASSVGRSNQPQHF.

This clonotype was seen many times. This rearrangement joins TRBV7-3 to TRBJ2-1; 7 bases fit TRBD2. This CDR3 has 16 residues. V was pared by 5 bases and J by 5 bases, with 12 bases of the junction left unmatched. Germline CDR1 SGHTA, CDR2 FQGTGA. CDR3 in amino acids: CASSLGGSGGNNEQFF. For the CDR3, the DNA is TGTGCCAGCAGCCTCGGTGGGTCGGGGGGAAACAATGAGCAGTTCTTC.

This sequence joins TRBV20-1 and TRBJ1-4; D is unresolved. CDR1 and CDR2 from the germline V gene are DFQATT and SNEGSKA (reference sequence). The CDR3 sequence is 15 residues long. The germline V and J ends were trimmed by 3 bases and 5 bases, with 16 bases remaining between them. The CDR3 bases are TGCAGTGCTAGTACGGCCGCGTCGGGAAATGAAAAACTGTTTTTT. Translation: CSASTAASGNEKLFF.

This clonotype was observed a handful of times. CDR3 protein: CSARGQASYNEQFF. DNA of the CDR3: TGCAGTGCTAGAGGGCAGGCCTCCTACAATGAGCAGTTCTTC. The gene calls are TRBV20-1 and TRBJ2-1, with D hard to call. Germline CDR1 and CDR2: DFQATT and SNEGSKA (reference sequence). The CDR3 extends over 14 amino acids. V lost 1 base to trimming and J lost 0 bases, with 7 bases between them.

The chain couples TRBV6-2 or TRBV6-3 to TRBJ2-5; 7 nucleotides match TRBD1. CDR3 size: 18 residues. Trimming at V came to 0 bases and at J to 3 bases, leaving 13 bases not matched to a gene. The germline CDR1 and CDR2 sequences are MNHEY and SVGEGT. CDR3 sequence reads: CASSYSMIRQGREETQYF. CDR3 DNA: TGTGCCAGCAGTTACTCGATGATCCGACAGGGTAGGGAAGAGACCCAGTACTTC.

This sequence joins TRBV5-1 and TRBJ2-1, with D possibly being TRBD1 or TRBD2 (6 bases each). V dropped 4 bases and J dropped 7 bases, with 15 bases sitting between them. The CDR3 extends over 14 amino acids. Germline-derived CDR1 and CDR2 are SGHRS and YFSETQ. The DNA for the CDR3 is TGCGCCAGCAGCGCAAGAACAGGGAGGAATGAGCAGTTCTTC. Its protein is CASSARTGRNEQFF.

This clonotype was picked up many times. The chain carries TRBV20-1 and TRBJ2-3; 11 nucleotides line up with TRBD2. CDR1 is DFQATT and CDR2 is SNEGSKA in the germline V gene (reference sequence). This CDR3 comprises 14 residues. The V gene end was trimmed by 3 bases and the J gene end by 4 bases; junction bases not matched to a gene: 3. This chain's CDR3 is CSASDSGGADTQYF. The CDR3 region has the DNA TGCAGTGCTAGTGATAGCGGGGGGGCAGATACGCAGTATTTT.

This clonotype came up a few times. The V call is TRBV20-1, the J call TRBJ1-1, with D uncertain. CDR3 length: 13 residues. Germline lookup yields CDR1 DFQATT and CDR2 SNEGSKA (reference sequence). Trimming stripped 1 base from V and 1 base from J, with 7 bases between. The CDR3 reads CSARADPNTEAFF. DNA of the CDR3: TGCAGTGCTAGAGCCGACCCGAACACTGAAGCTTTCTTT.

In its sample, this clonotype was seen a few times. This chain uses TRBV30 with TRBJ1-5; D possibly corresponds to TRBD1 (5 bases). CDR1 is GTSNPN and CDR2 is SVGIG in the germline V gene (reference sequence). V lost 2 bases and J lost 4, with 9 bases in between. The CDR3 is 13 residues long. The CDR3 sequence: CAWSRAGNQPQHF. CDR3 in DNA: TGTGCCTGGAGTCGGGCAGGGAATCAGCCCCAGCATTTT.

V gene TRBV18 combines with J gene TRBJ2-7, with D tentatively TRBD2 (5 bases). V shed 6 bases and J shed 1 base, with 13 bases lying between them. The CDR3 runs to 14 residues. Germline assignment: CDR1 KGHSH and CDR2 LQKENI. The CDR3 sequence is CASSLATESYEQYV. The DNA for the CDR3 is TGTGCCAGCTCGCTAGCAACAGAGTCCTACGAGCAGTACGTC.

The table lists this clonotype with a few counts. The CDR3 here is CASSSPGTGREETQYF. CDR3 sequence (DNA): TGTGCCAGCAGTTCCCCCGGGACAGGTCGGGAAGAGACCCAGTACTTC. This sequence joins TRBV12-3 or TRBV12-4 and TRBJ2-5; TRBD1 matches at 8 bases. The CDR3 covers 16 residues. V lost 4 bases and J lost 3; bases outside the gene matches: 10.

The rearrangement uses TRBV2 and TRBJ1-6; D possibly corresponds to TRBD1 (5 bases). The CDR3 extends over 15 amino acids. The germline V and J ends were trimmed by 2 bases and 6 bases, with 11 bases remaining between them. CDR1 is SNHLY and CDR2 is FYNNEI in the germline V gene. CDR3 sequence: CASSEQGSSNSPLHF. In DNA, the CDR3 is TGTGCCAGCAGTGAACAGGGATCTAGTAATTCACCCCTCCACTTT.

The genes are TRBV7-3 and TRBJ2-1; TRBD1 aligns across 9 bases. The V gene end was trimmed by 5 bases and the J gene end by 7 bases; junction bases not matched to a gene: 9. This CDR3 contains 15 residues. Germline CDR1 and CDR2: SGHTA and FQGTGA. The CDR3 region is CASSPPGTGRNEQFF. The CDR3 nucleotides are TGTGCCAGCAGCCCTCCTGGGACAGGGAGGAATGAGCAGTTCTTC.

This clonotype was counted between two and nine times. V is TRBV5-5 and J is TRBJ2-7; 11 bases align to TRBD1. CDR1 SGHKS and CDR2 YYEKEE come from the germline V gene (reference sequence). The CDR3 runs to 15 residues. The V and J ends lost 2 bases and 2 bases, in that order; junction bases with no gene match: 3. The CDR3 spells CASSFSGQGAYEQYV. DNA of the CDR3: TGTGCCAGCAGCTTCTCGGGACAGGGGGCCTACGAGCAGTACGTC.

This clonotype showed up many times. This chain uses TRBV2 with TRBJ2-2; the match to TRBD1 covers 8 bases. Trimming took 6 bases from V and 0 from J; bases not matched to a gene: 3. The CDR3 length is 15 residues. The germline gives CDR1 SNHLY, CDR2 FYNNEI. The CDR3 spells CASSRTGTNTGELFF. DNA of the CDR3: TGTGCCAGCAGCAGGACAGGGACGAACACCGGGGAGCTGTTTTTT.

The table lists this clonotype with many counts. V and J are TRBV6-2 or TRBV6-3 and TRBJ2-2; D is undetermined. Germline CDR1 reads MNHEY; CDR2 reads SVGEGT. V lost 7 bases, J lost 0 bases, and 6 bases lay in between. The CDR3 is made up of 13 amino acids. DNA of the CDR3: TGTGCCAGCAACCACCCGAACACCGGGGAGCTGTTTTTT. The encoded protein is CASNHPNTGELFF.

The table lists this clonotype with many counts. J is TRBJ2-7 and V is TRBV5-1; no reliable D call. The CDR3 spans 11 residues. Trimming shortened V by 3 bases and J by 4 bases, and 5 bases separated the two germline ends. The germline CDR1 and CDR2 sequences are SGHRS and YFSETQ. CDR3 bases: TGCGCCAGCAGCTCCGATTACGAGCAGTACTTC. Its protein is CASSSDYEQYF. The full variable domain, rest sourced from reference TRBV5-1 and TRBJ2-7, is KAGVTQTPRYLIKTRGQQVTLSCSPISGHRSVSWYQQTPGQGLQFLFEYFSETQRNKGNFPGRFSGRQFSNSRSEMNVSTLELGDSALYLCASSSDYEQYFGPGTRLTVT.

In its sample, this clonotype was seen a few times. CDR3 sequence (DNA): TGTGCCACCAGTGACCCCTACCTCGGGGAGCAGTTCTTC. Residues: CATSDPYLGEQFF. V and J are TRBV24-1 and TRBJ2-1; no clear D gene. The V gene's germline CDR1 is KGHDR and CDR2 SFDVKD. The CDR3 length is 13 residues. V dropped 4 bases and J dropped 10 bases, with 13 bases sitting between them.

This clonotype showed up just a few times. This chain connects TRBV4-1 to TRBJ1-6; D is unresolved. V was shortened by 3 bases and J by 6 bases, with 15 bases between the two germline ends. CDR1 MGHRA and CDR2 YSYEKL come from the germline V gene. The CDR3 covers 16 residues. The CDR3 loop reads CASSHRDTDPNSPLHF. DNA of the CDR3: TGCGCCAGCAGCCACCGAGACACCGACCCTAATTCACCCCTCCACTTT.

A few counts support this clonotype. The V and J genes are TRBV6-6 and TRBJ1-5; TRBD1 agrees at 10 bases. In germline, CDR1 is MNHNY, CDR2 SVGAGI (reference sequence). V lost 3 bases, J lost 6 bases, and 5 bases stayed unmatched. CDR3 length: 15 amino acids. The CDR3 spells CASSYRQGASQPQHF. As DNA, the CDR3 is TGTGCCAGCAGTTATCGACAGGGGGCGAGTCAGCCCCAGCATTTT.

This chain connects TRBV7-2 to TRBJ2-3; 8 positions match TRBD2. Germline lookup yields CDR1 SGHTA and CDR2 FQGNSA. The CDR3 loop spans 14 amino acids. Germline trimming cut 2 bases from V and 4 bases from J; bases unmatched to any gene: 2. DNA of the CDR3: TGTGCCAGCAGCTTATCGGGGGGGCCAGATACGCAGTATTTT. Translating it yields CASSLSGGPDTQYF.

This clonotype has a handful of counts. The rearrangement joins TRBV11-2 to TRBJ2-5, with no clear D. Germline loops: CDR1 SGHAT, CDR2 FQNNGV. V was clipped by 6 bases and J by 5 bases, with 7 bases between them. CDR3 length: 11 residues. The CDR3, as DNA: TGTGCCAGCAGTTCCGGCGAGACCCAGTACTTC. Translating it yields CASSSGETQYF.

A few counts support this clonotype. J is TRBJ2-7 and V is TRBV18; perhaps TRBD1 as D (8 bases). From germline, CDR1 is KGHSH and CDR2 LQKENI. This CDR3 region has 13 residues. Trimming took off 3 bases at V and 7 bases at J, with 13 bases between the two ends. The CDR3 nucleotides are TGTGCCAGCTCACCCAACAGGGGGGGAGAGCAGTACTTC. Protein: CASSPNRGGEQYF.

V gene TRBV28 combines with J gene TRBJ2-3; TRBD1 agrees at 7 bases. Germline values: CDR1 MDHEN, CDR2 SYDVKM. This CDR3 region has 13 residues. V shed 3 bases, J shed 9 bases, and the junction held 6 bases outside the gene matches. CDR3 sequence (DNA): TGTGCCAGCAGTTTCCAGGGGGTCCGAACGCAGTATTTT. It codes for CASSFQGVRTQYF. The entire variable domain, with the rest obtained from reference TRBV28 and TRBJ2-3, is as follows: DVKVTQSSRYLVKRTGEKVFLECVQDMDHENMFWYRQDPGLGLRLIYFSYDVKMKEKGDIPEGYSVSREKKERFSLILESASTNQTSMYLCASSFQGVRTQYFGPGTRLTVL.